This T cell receptor beta chain comes out of a study of T cells in localized non-small cell lung cancer. Overall study findings and caveats: The highest T cell clonality was in uninvolved adjacent lung, above tumor. The study detected a median roughly 56 of the top 100 tumor clones in adjacent lung.

The length of the CDR3 is 16 residues. With 2 bases removed from V and 2 bases from J, the gap between germline ends came to 15 bases. The germline CDR1 and CDR2 sequences are GTSNPN and SVGIG (reference sequence). With regard to this clone: Its antigen is unidentified.

Profiling relied on immunoSEQ multiplex PCR, and the TCRdb table lists in-frame clones only, not all of them. The sample lists around 67,000 clones, 90% seen once, with almost 2% in the top ten. This sequence was found in a woman between 40 and 69 years old with stage I lung adenocarcinoma. The sample in question was peripheral blood, obtained before any cancer treatment. The J gene is TRBJ1-4, the V gene TRBV30, with D possibly being TRBD1 (5 bases). In DNA form, the CDR3 reads TGTGCCTGGAGTATTGGCCAGGGTAACACTAATGAAAAACTGTTTTTT. Translation gives CAWSIGQGNTNEKLFF. The full variable domain, its missing parts supplied by reference TRBV30 and TRBJ1-4, is SQTIHQWPATLVQPVGSPLSLECTVEGTSNPNLYWYRQAAGRGLQLLFYSVGIGQISSEVPQNLSASRPQDRQFILSSKKLLLSDSGFYLCAWSIGQGNTNEKLFFGSGTQLSVL.